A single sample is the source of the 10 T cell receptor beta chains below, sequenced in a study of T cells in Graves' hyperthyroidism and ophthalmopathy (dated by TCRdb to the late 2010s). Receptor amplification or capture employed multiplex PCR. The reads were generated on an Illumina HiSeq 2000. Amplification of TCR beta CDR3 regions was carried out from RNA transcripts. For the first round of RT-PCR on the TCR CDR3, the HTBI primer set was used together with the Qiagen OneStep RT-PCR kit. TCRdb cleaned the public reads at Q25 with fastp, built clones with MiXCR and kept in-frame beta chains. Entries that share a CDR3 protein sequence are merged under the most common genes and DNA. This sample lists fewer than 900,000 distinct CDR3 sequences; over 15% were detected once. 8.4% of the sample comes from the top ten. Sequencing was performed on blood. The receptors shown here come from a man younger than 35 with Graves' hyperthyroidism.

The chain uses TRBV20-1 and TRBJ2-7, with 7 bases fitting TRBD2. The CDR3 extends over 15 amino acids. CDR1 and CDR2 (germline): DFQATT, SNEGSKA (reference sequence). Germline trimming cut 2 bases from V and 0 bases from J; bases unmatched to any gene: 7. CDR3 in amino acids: CSARLSSGFSYEQYF. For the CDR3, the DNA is TGCAGTGCTAGACTCAGTAGCGGGTTCTCCTACGAGCAGTACTTC.

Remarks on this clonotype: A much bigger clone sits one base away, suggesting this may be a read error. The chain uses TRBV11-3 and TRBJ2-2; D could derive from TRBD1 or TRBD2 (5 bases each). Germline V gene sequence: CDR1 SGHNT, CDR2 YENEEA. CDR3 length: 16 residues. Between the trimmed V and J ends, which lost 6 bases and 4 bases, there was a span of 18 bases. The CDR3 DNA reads TGTGCCAGCAGGAGCCTAAGGCAGGGAGTCACCGGGGAGCTGTTTTTT. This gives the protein CASRSLRQGVTGELFF.

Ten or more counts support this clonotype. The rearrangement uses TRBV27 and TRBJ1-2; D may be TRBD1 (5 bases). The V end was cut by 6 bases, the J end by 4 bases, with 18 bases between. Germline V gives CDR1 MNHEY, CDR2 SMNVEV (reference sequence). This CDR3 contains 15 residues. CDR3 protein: CASRPYDRDAYGYTF. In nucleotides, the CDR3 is TGTGCCAGCAGACCCTACGATCGGGACGCCTATGGCTACACCTTC.

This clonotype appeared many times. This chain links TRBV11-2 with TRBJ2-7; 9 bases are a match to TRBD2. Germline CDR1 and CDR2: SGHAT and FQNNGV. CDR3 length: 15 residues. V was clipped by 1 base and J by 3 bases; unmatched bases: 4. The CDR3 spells CASSLVGSGSYEQYF. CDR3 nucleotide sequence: TGTGCCAGCAGCTTAGTTGGTAGCGGGAGCTACGAGCAGTACTTC.

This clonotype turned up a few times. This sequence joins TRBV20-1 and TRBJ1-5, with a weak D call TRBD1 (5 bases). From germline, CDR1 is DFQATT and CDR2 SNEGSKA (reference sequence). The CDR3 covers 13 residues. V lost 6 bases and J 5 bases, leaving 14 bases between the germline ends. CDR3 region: CSAQRGHDQPQHF. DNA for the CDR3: TGCAGTGCACAGAGGGGTCATGATCAGCCCCAGCATTTT.

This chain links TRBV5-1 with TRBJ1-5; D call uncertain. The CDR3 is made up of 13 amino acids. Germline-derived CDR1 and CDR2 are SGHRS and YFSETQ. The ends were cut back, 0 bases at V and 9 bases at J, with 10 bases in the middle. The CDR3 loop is CASSLEPSGPQHF. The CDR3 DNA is TGCGCCAGCAGCTTGGAACCGTCCGGGCCCCAGCATTTT.

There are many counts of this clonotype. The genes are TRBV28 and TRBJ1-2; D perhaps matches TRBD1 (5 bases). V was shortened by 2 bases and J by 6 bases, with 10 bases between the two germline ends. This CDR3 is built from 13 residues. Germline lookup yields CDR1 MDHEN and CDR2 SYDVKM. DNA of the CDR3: TGTGCCAGCAGTTTAGGGACCGGGAATGGCTACACCTTC. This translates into CASSLGTGNGYTF.

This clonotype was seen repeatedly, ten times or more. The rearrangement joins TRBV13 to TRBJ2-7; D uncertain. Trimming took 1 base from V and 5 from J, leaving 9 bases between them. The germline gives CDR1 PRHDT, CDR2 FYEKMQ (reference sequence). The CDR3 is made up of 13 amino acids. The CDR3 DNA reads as TGTGCCAGCAGCTTAGAAGGGTACCACGAGCAGTACTTC. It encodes CASSLEGYHEQYF.

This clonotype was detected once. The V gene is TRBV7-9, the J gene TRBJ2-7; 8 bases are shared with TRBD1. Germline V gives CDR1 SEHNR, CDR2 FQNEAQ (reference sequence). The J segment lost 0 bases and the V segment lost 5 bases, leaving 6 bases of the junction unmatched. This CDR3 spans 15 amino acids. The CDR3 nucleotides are TGTGCCAGCAGCCCCTCTCAGGGGGCCTCCTACGAGCAGTACTTC. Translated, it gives CASSPSQGASYEQYF.

As DNA, the CDR3 is TGCAGTGCCGGGCAGGACTCTGGAAACACCATATATTTT. As protein: CSAGQDSGNTIYF. The chain employs TRBV20-1 and TRBJ1-3; D not certain. Deletions cut 6 bases from V and 0 bases from J, with 9 bases between. Per the germline V gene, CDR1 is DFQATT and CDR2 is SNEGSKA (reference sequence). The CDR3 spans 13 residues.